One TCR beta chain is described in this entry. Its antigen is not yet known. The input lacks base qualities; no much larger clone sits a single base away. The immunoSEQ hsTCRbeta Kit was used to sequence TCR beta CDR3 regions from DNA. The original methods were these. TCR sequencing data were analysed with the ImmunoSEQ Analyzer. T cell clonality was defined as 1 minus Pielou's evenness computed on productive rearrangements. To measure T cell diversity, the inverse Simpson index was applied to productive templates. T cell density was defined as TCR beta template counts normalized to usable DNA, with usable DNA estimated by amplification and sequencing of housekeeping genes. Two-sided Kruskal-Wallis tests were used to compare TCR metrics across histologic stages. The clones in this table, taken by TCRdb from immuneACCESS, are in-frame only. Not every clone is retained; where verified, under half of the shortfall comes from an unresolved V gene, and the cause of the rest is unknown. V, J and clone size derive from that table, while D and trimming were established from the DNA sequence. The sample has about 7,000 clones on record, 78% of them singletons. About 6% of the sample is held by the ten biggest clonotypes.

Trimming takes 3 bases from V and 4 bases from J, and the germline ends sit 18 bases apart. The cysteine opens and the phenylalanine closes a CDR3 of 15 amino acids. Of all the DNA, just the CDR3 is kept, 45 bases in frame from base 1. Reading the germline V gene (reference sequence) gives CDR1 GTSNPN and CDR2 SVGIG. These data come from a study of immune evolution from preneoplasia to lung adenocarcinoma (dated by TCRdb to about 2021). With regard to the full study: The study profiled immune contexture across lung adenocarcinoma precursors and invasive adenocarcinoma using immune gene expression, TCR sequencing and multiplex immunofluorescence. Resected precursor lesions (AAH, AIS, MIA) and invasive adenocarcinomas were compared against paired morphologically normal lung tissue. The sample size depended on which specimens were available, not on a prior power calculation. The immune data were integrated with whole exome sequencing and methylation data obtained from the same cohort of nodules. The overall cohort was made up of fewer than 70 patients with pulmonary nodules who had surgical resection. A total of under 55 patients contributed TCR sequencing data. It was reported in the study that about 100 samples were used for TCR sequencing. POLYSOLVER was used to infer Class I HLA alleles from exome data, while LOHHLA was used to detect allele-specific HLA loss. What the study reported, not specific to this receptor: Top T cell clone frequencies were highest in normal lung and appeared to decrease progressively from AAH through AIS, MIA and invasive adenocarcinoma. The findings rested on association rather than direct causation, and larger cohorts with long-term follow-up and longitudinal biopsies were considered necessary. All patients were from Japan and China, so applicability to Western populations was uncertain. Clonality was highest in normal lung, while later-stage lesions appeared to have lower clonality but higher T cell density and diversity.

Patients underwent resection in Japan or China between about 2013 and 2018. The histologic diagnosis of each case was independently confirmed on H&E slides by two lung cancer pathologists. The AllPrep DNA/RNA FFPE Kit was used to isolate DNA from FFPE tissue. Source material: FFPE adjacent normal lung tissue. The TCR was taken from a person aged 55-80 years with lung adenocarcinoma. The chain couples TRBV30 to TRBJ1-2; TRBD1 is perhaps the D gene, given 6 matching bases. The nucleotides read TGTGCCTGGAGAGAAAACAGGGAACTGTTCTATGGCTACACCTTC. Its protein product is CAWRENRELFYGYTF.